This is a list of T cell receptor beta chains from one sample in a study of CD8+CD57+ T cells in acquired aplastic anemia. A single record per CDR3 protein comes from TCRdb applying MiXCR to the reads. This table holds hundreds of thousands of distinct CDR3 sequences, more than 25% found once. The sequencing sample was made of sorted CD4+, CD8+, or CD8+CD57+ T cells (not recorded which) from PBMCs. These receptors were collected from a human donor with aplastic anemia. Each CDR3 is given with its conserved first and last residue. The order of the fields is V gene, clone size, D gene, J gene, CDR3 protein, CDR3 DNA. D genes are given only for firm matches. The listing skips clone size in some rows; elsewhere it reads once, few, many or a size class.

TRBV5-1	few	TRBD1	TRBJ2-1	CASSLDVLGGGEQFF	TGCGCCAGCAGCTTGGATGTTTTAGGGGGCGGTGAGCAGTTCTTC
TRBV15	.	.	TRBJ2-1	CATSRGPGALSSNEQFF	TGTGCCACCAGCAGAGGTCCCGGAGCCTTGAGTTCCAATGAGCAGTTCTTC
TRBV15	few	TRBD1	TRBJ1-1	CATTDGQGGNTEAFF	TGTGCCACCACCGACGGACAGGGTGGCAACACTGAGGCTTTCTTT
TRBV3-1	many	.	TRBJ1-2	CASTQGGGYTF	TGTGCCAGCACTCAGGGCGGGGGCTACACCTTC
TRBV12-3/TRBV12-4	few	.	TRBJ1-6	CASSFGDSYNSPLHF	TGTGCCAGCAGTTTCGGGGACTCCTATAATTCACCCCTCCACTTT
TRBV20-1	.	.	TRBJ2-1	CSALGRVGNEQFF	TGCAGTGCTTTGGGGAGAGTGGGCAATGAGCAGTTCTTC
TRBV7-2	.	.	TRBJ1-6	CASSLGEGYSPLHF	TGTGCCAGCAGCTTAGGCGAAGGATATTCACCCCTCCACTTT
TRBV11-2	.	TRBD1	TRBJ2-7	CASSPGQARTCEQYF	TGTGCCAGCAGCCCGGGACAGGCGAGAACCTGCGAGCAGTACTTC
TRBV2	few	TRBD2	TRBJ2-5	CASSDLRLAGGRSQETQYF	TGTGCCAGCAGTGATCTGCGGCTAGCGGGGGGGCGGTCACAAGAGACCCAGTACTTC
TRBV11-2	many	TRBD1	TRBJ2-7	CASSSEAGGEQYF	TGTGCCAGCAGCTCCGAGGCAGGGGGCGAGCAGTACTTC
TRBV25-1	.	.	TRBJ1-5	CASSGGANQPQHF	TGTGCCAGCAGTGGTGGAGCTAATCAGCCCCAGCATTTT
TRBV7-2	.	.	TRBJ1-1	CASSTRPGLGTEAFF	TGTGCCAGCAGCACACGACCGGGACTAGGGACTGAAGCTTTCTTT
TRBV19	many	.	TRBJ1-1	CASRQVGRNTEAFF	TGTGCCAGTAGGCAGGTTGGGAGGAACACTGAAGCTTTCTTT
TRBV9	.	TRBD1	TRBJ1-1	CASSVAGQGTEAFF	TGTGCCAGCAGCGTAGCGGGACAGGGGACTGAAGCTTTCTTT
TRBV9	.	TRBD2	TRBJ2-3	CASSVATGRLAGADTQCF	TGTGCCAGCAGCGTAGCTACCGGCAGACTAGCGGGAGCAGATACGCAGTGTTTT
TRBV25-1	.	TRBD1	TRBJ2-7	CASSHRTGGFEQYF	TGTGCCAGCAGCCATAGGACAGGGGGTTTTGAGCAGTACTTC
TRBV15	.	.	TRBJ1-2	CATSRDRFNTYGYTF	TGTGCCACCAGCAGAGACAGGTTTAATACCTATGGCTACACCTTC
TRBV10-1	many	TRBD2	TRBJ2-7	CASRGGKHGSYEQYF	TGCGCCAGCAGGGGAGGGAAGCACGGGTCCTACGAGCAGTACTTC
TRBV2	few	.	TRBJ1-2	CASNGDANYGYTF	TGTGCCAGCAATGGCGACGCTAACTATGGCTACACCTTC
TRBV7-3	.	.	TRBJ2-5	CASSREGTQHF	TGTGCCAGCTCACGCGAAGGGACCCAGCACTTC
TRBV24-1	once	.	TRBJ1-2	CATSSFGGGGYTF	TGTGCCACCAGTTCCTTCGGGGGAGGAGGCTACACCTTC
TRBV4-2	.	.	TRBJ1-1	CASSQILNTEAFF	TGTGCCAGCAGCCAGATTTTGAACACTGAAGCTTTCTTT
TRBV12-3/TRBV12-4	many	.	TRBJ1-5	CASRVGNQPQHF	TGTGCCAGCAGGGTGGGCAATCAGCCCCAGCATTTT
TRBV6-1	.	.	TRBJ2-1	CASSERGSDYNEQFF	TGTGCCAGCAGTGAGCGGGGTAGCGACTACAATGAGCAGTTCTTC
TRBV6-1	.	.	TRBJ2-1	CASSPQQGGFYNEQFF	TGTGCCAGCAGCCCCCAGCAGGGGGGCTTTTACAATGAGCAGTTCTTC
TRBV5-1	.	.	TRBJ1-2	CASSLSTETYGYTF	TGCGCCAGCAGCTTGAGTACGGAAACCTATGGCTACACCTTC
TRBV12-3/TRBV12-4	few	.	TRBJ1-3	CASRDTRNTIYF	TGTGCCAGCAGGGATACGAGAAACACCATATATTTT
TRBV7-2	many	.	TRBJ1-5	CASSPDRRINQPQHF	TGTGCCAGCAGCCCCGACAGGCGCATAAATCAGCCCCAGCATTTT
TRBV19	.	.	TRBJ1-2	CATQRGLDGYTF	TGTGCCACCCAGAGGGGCCTTGATGGCTACACCTTC
TRBV30	.	TRBD1	TRBJ2-3	CAWSVARTGGSDTQYF	TGTGCCTGGAGTGTAGCCCGGACAGGGGGCTCAGATACGCAGTATTTT
TRBV2	many	.	TRBJ2-7	CASSEALRETYEQYF	TGTGCCAGCAGTGAAGCGCTGAGGGAAACCTACGAGCAGTACTTC
TRBV7-9	many	.	TRBJ2-7	CASSLERWGSSYEQYF	TGTGCCAGCAGCTTAGAGAGGTGGGGCAGCTCCTACGAGCAGTACTTC
TRBV28	few	.	TRBJ1-6	CASSEIINSPLHF	TGTGCCAGCAGTGAAATAATCAATTCACCCCTCCACTTT
TRBV19	many	.	TRBJ2-7	CASIGDTGSEQYF	TGTGCCAGTATTGGAGACACGGGTTCGGAGCAGTACTTC
TRBV7-6	many	TRBD1	TRBJ1-2	CASSLETGGGRDGYTF	TGTGCCAGCAGCTTAGAAACTGGAGGGGGCAGGGATGGCTACACCTTC
TRBV5-1	few	.	TRBJ1-1	CASRSWGGINTEAFF	TGCGCCAGCAGATCCTGGGGGGGGATCAACACTGAAGCTTTCTTT
TRBV28	.	.	TRBJ2-7	CASGEGRLYEQYF	TGTGCCAGCGGTGAGGGACGGCTCTACGAGCAGTACTTC
TRBV11-2	.	.	TRBJ1-3	CASSLPVAFGNTIYF	TGTGCCAGCAGCCTACCGGTGGCGTTTGGAAACACCATATATTTT
TRBV2	.	.	TRBJ1-1	CASSEFGANTEAFF	TGTGCCAGCAGTGAATTTGGAGCTAACACTGAAGCTTTCTTT
TRBV6-1	.	.	TRBJ1-5	CASSVGLQETQHF	TGTGCCAGCAGTGTAGGCCTTCAAGAGACCCAGCATTTT
TRBV27	.	TRBD1	TRBJ1-6	CASRRTGHLNSPLHF	TGTGCCAGCAGGAGGACAGGACATCTTAATTCACCCCTCCACTTT
TRBV4-3	.	TRBD1	TRBJ2-5	CASSQGTGGLETQYF	TGCGCCAGCAGCCAGGGGACAGGGGGCTTGGAGACCCAGTACTTC
TRBV19	.	.	TRBJ2-2	CASSHPTGELFF	TGTGCCAGTAGTCACCCCACCGGGGAGCTGTTTTTT
TRBV7-1	.	TRBD2	TRBJ2-7	CASSSPVLTSSVAGPSEQYF	TGTGCCAGCAGCTCCCCGGTGCTAACTAGCAGTGTAGCGGGACCCAGCGAGCAGTACTTC
TRBV7-8	.	.	TRBJ1-1	CASSVNRVSTEAFF	TGTGCCAGCAGCGTAAACAGGGTGAGCACTGAAGCTTTCTTT
TRBV19	many	.	TRBJ1-5	CASSIRGGSNQPQHF	TGTGCCAGTAGTATTAGGGGAGGCTCCAATCAGCCCCAGCATTTT
TRBV19	many	.	TRBJ2-2	CASRGTGSWELFF	TGTGCCAGTAGGGGCACGGGTTCATGGGAGCTGTTTTTT
TRBV7-2	.	.	TRBJ2-1	CASSLVEQFF	TGTGCCAGCAGCTTAGTTGAGCAGTTCTTC
TRBV25-1	.	TRBD1	TRBJ2-7	CATLDRDRGYEQYF	TGTGCCACCCTAGACCGGGACAGGGGTTACGAGCAGTACTTC